Listed below are T cell receptor beta chains from one sample, sequenced in a study of blood T cell repertoires in COVID-19. Profiled with immunoSEQ multiplex PCR; TCRdb holds only in-frame clones, not every one. The sample has 81,000 or so clones; around four fifths are singletons. Sequenced: peripheral blood. The receptors derive from a woman aged 70-85 years with active or convalescent COVID-19. Each CDR3 is given with its conserved first and last residue. D genes are given only for firm matches. The listing skips clone size in some rows; elsewhere it reads once, few, many or a size class.

- TRBD1 TRBJ1-6 TRBV2 CASSDQWTGSSPLHF TGTGCCAGCAGTGATCAATGGACAGGGAGTTCACCCCTCCACTTT
- TRBD1 TRBJ1-6 TRBV7-2 CASSYGTANSPLHF TGTGCCAGCAGCTACGGGACAGCTAATTCACCCCTCCACTTT
- - TRBJ1-2 TRBV6-5 CASSYQGRTAGDGYTF TGTGCCAGCAGTTACCAAGGGCGGACAGCCGGGGATGGCTACACCTTC
- - TRBJ1-2 TRBV18 CASSPPSKPNYGYTF TGTGCCAGCTCACCACCCTCGAAGCCAAACTATGGCTACACCTTC
- - TRBJ1-1 TRBV2 CASSREMTDTEAFF TGTGCCAGCAGTCGGGAAATGACGGACACTGAAGCTTTCTTT
- - TRBJ2-5 TRBV3-1/TRBV3-2 CASSQATSPEETQYF TGTGCCAGCAGCCAGGCGACCTCGCCGGAGGAGACCCAGTACTTC
- - TRBJ2-4 TRBV19 CASSTGQGNIQYF TGTGCCAGTAGTACTGGGCAGGGGAACATTCAGTACTTC
once TRBD2 TRBJ2-1 TRBV6-1 CASSERVLAVYNEQFF TGTGCCAGCAGTGAACGAGTACTAGCGGTCTACAATGAGCAGTTCTTC
- - TRBJ2-7 TRBV12-3/TRBV12-4 CASSGQNYEQYF TGTGCCAGCAGTGGACAAAACTACGAGCAGTACTTC
- - TRBJ2-1 TRBV10-2 CASSESTLYNEQFF TGCGCCAGCAGTGAGTCCACACTATACAATGAGCAGTTCTTC
- TRBD2 TRBJ2-1 TRBV2 CASKGLAGTYNEQFF TGTGCCAGCAAGGGACTAGCGGGTACTTACAATGAGCAGTTCTTC
- TRBD2 TRBJ2-7 TRBV28 CASSRAGGLVAEQYF TGTGCCAGCAGCAGAGCCGGGGGACTAGTGGCCGAGCAGTACTTC